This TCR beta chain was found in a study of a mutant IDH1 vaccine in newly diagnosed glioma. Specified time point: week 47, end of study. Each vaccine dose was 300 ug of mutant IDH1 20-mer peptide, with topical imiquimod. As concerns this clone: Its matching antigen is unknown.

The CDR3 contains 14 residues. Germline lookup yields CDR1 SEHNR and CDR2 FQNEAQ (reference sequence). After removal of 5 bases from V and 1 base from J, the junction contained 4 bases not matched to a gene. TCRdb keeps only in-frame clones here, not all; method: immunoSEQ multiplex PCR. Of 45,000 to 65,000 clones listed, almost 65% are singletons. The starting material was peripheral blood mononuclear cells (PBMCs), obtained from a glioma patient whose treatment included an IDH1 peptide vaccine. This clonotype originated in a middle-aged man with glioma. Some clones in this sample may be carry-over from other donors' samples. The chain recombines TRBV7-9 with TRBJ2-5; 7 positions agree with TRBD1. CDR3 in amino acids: CASSPPGGQETQYF. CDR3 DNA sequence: TGTGCCAGCAGCCCCCCAGGGGGCCAAGAGACCCAGTACTTC.